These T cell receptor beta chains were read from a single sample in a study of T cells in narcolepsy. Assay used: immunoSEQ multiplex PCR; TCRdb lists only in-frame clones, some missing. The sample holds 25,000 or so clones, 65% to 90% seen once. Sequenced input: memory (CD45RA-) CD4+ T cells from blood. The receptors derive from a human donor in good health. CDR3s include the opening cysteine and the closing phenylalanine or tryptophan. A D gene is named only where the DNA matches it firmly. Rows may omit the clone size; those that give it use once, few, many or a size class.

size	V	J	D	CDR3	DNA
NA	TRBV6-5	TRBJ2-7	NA	CASSYTRSSYEQYF	TGTGCCAGCAGTTACACCAGGAGCTCCTACGAGCAGTACTTC
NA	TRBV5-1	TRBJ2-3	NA	CASSPDYARTDTQYF	TGCGCCAGCAGCCCGGATTATGCCCGCACAGATACGCAGTATTTT
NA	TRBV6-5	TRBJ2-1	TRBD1	CASRGTGSYNEQFF	TGTGCCAGCAGAGGGACAGGTTCCTACAATGAGCAGTTCTTC
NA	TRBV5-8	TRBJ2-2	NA	CASSLSAINTGELFF	TGTGCCAGCAGCTTGAGCGCAATAAACACCGGGGAGCTGTTTTTT
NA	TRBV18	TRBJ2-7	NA	CASSPSGQHSYEQYF	TGTGCCAGCTCACCGTCCGGACAGCACTCCTACGAGCAGTACTTC
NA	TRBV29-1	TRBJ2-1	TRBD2	CSVRKGTTLSGEQFF	TGCAGCGTTAGGAAGGGGACTACCCTTTCAGGGGAGCAGTTCTTC
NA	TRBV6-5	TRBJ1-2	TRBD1	CASSQGAGYGYTF	TGTGCCAGCAGTCAGGGGGCCGGCTATGGCTACACCTTC
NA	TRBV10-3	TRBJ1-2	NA	CAISESPDTIYGYTF	TGTGCCATCAGTGAGTCCCCGGACACTATCTATGGCTACACCTTC
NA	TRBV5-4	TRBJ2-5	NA	CASSFQETQYF	TGTGCCAGCAGCTTTCAAGAGACCCAGTACTTC
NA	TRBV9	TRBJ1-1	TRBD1	CASSARDRGNTEAFF	TGTGCCAGCAGCGCAAGGGACAGGGGGAACACTGAAGCTTTCTTT
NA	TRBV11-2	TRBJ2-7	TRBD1	CASSSSADRVTYEQYF	TGTGCCAGCAGCTCCTCAGCTGACAGGGTCACCTACGAGCAGTACTTC
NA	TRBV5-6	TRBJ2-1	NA	CASRISGEASGEQFF	TGTGCCAGCAGGATTAGCGGAGAGGCGTCAGGTGAGCAGTTCTTC
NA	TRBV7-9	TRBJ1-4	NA	CASSLNGMSEKLFF	TGTGCCAGCAGCTTGAACGGGATGAGTGAAAAACTGTTTTTT
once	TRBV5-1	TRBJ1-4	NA	CASSFGQGDEKLFF	TGCGCCAGCAGCTTTGGGCAGGGAGATGAAAAACTGTTTTTT
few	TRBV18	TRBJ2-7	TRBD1	CASSPGQGPYEQYF	TGTGCCAGCTCACCTGGACAGGGGCCCTACGAGCAGTACTTC
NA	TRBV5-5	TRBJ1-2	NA	CASSFSAANYGYTF	TGTGCCAGCAGCTTTTCTGCAGCTAACTATGGCTACACCTTC
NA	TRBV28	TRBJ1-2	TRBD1	CATVGERQGAGYTF	TGTGCCACCGTTGGGGAGAGACAGGGAGCTGGCTACACCTTC
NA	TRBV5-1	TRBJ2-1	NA	CASSLSGTGSDEQFF	TGCGCCAGCAGCTTGTCCGGGACCGGCAGCGATGAGCAGTTCTTC
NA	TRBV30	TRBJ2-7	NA	CAWSVPQGEQYF	TGTGCCTGGAGTGTACCCCAAGGGGAGCAGTACTTC
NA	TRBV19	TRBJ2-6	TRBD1	CASSTIRRTGGYSGANVLTF	TGTGCCAGTAGTACCATCCGGAGGACAGGGGGCTACTCTGGGGCCAACGTCCTGACTTTC
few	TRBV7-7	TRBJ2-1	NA	CASSLGVAALYNEQFF	TGTGCTAGCAGCTTAGGGGTAGCAGCACTATACAATGAGCAGTTCTTC
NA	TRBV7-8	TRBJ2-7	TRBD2	CASSPSGSAYEQYF	TGTGCCAGCAGCCCTAGCGGGTCCGCCTACGAGCAGTACTTC
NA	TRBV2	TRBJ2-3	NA	CASSDQGSTQYF	TGTGCCAGCAGTGACCAGGGCTCGACGCAGTATTTT
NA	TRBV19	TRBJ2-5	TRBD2	CASSDGRGFVTQYF	TGTGCCAGTAGTGACGGGAGGGGGTTTGTGACCCAGTACTTC
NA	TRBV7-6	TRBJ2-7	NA	CASSFGIRGGSYEQYF	TGTGCCAGCAGCTTTGGGATCAGGGGGGGCTCCTACGAGCAGTACTTC
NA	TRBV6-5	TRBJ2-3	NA	CASRTPKSDTQYF	TGTGCCAGCAGGACACCGAAGTCAGATACGCAGTATTTT
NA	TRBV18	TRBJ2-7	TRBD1	CASSPRGLEEQYF	TGTGCCAGCTCACCTAGGGGGCTGGAAGAGCAGTACTTC
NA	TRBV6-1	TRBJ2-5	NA	CASSGLGGETQYF	TGTGCCAGCAGTGGGTTGGGGGGAGAGACCCAGTACTTC
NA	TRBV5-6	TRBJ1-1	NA	CASSSRIRGNTEAFF	TGTGCCAGCAGCTCGAGAATTAGGGGAAACACTGAAGCTTTCTTT
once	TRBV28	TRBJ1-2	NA	CASSLYPPF	TGTGCCAGCAGTTTATACCCCCCCTTC
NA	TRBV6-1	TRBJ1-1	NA	CASSLFNMNTEAFF	TGTGCCAGCAGCCTTTTTAATATGAACACTGAAGCTTTCTTT
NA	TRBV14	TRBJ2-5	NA	CASSQGVSIQETQYF	TGTGCCAGCAGCCAAGGAGTTAGTATCCAAGAGACCCAGTACTTC
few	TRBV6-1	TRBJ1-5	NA	CASSGIGGGGNQPQHF	TGTGCCAGCAGTGGGATCGGGGGAGGTGGCAATCAGCCCCAGCATTTT
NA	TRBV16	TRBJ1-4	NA	CASSAVANEKLFF	TGTGCCAGCAGCGCAGTGGCGAATGAAAAACTGTTTTTT
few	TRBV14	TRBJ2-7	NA	CASSQAAYEQYF	TGTGCCAGCAGCCAAGCGGCCTACGAGCAGTACTTC
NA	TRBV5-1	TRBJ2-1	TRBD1	CASSLLGTGGNEQFF	TGCGCCAGCAGCTTGCTTGGGACAGGGGGCAATGAGCAGTTCTTC
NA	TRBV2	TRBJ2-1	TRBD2	CASSQREYNEQFF	TGTGCCAGCAGCCAGCGGGAGTACAATGAGCAGTTCTTC
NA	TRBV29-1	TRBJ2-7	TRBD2	CSVGGAGGPYEQYF	TGCAGCGTTGGGGGAGCGGGAGGGCCTTACGAGCAGTACTTC
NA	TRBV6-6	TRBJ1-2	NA	CATFLEGRGDYGYTF	TGTGCCACCTTTCTCGAGGGTCGAGGGGACTATGGCTACACCTTC
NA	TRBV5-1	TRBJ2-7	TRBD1	CASSTDRGGKQYF	TGCGCCAGCAGCACGGACAGGGGCGGGAAGCAGTACTTC
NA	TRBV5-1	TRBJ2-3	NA	CASRGPGSTDTQYF	TGCGCCAGCAGGGGTCCGGGGAGCACAGATACGCAGTATTTT
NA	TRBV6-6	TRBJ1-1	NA	CASSYLQGNTEAFF	TGTGCCAGCAGTTATCTTCAGGGGAACACTGAAGCTTTCTTT
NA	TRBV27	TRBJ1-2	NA	CASSLQEGYGYTF	TGTGCCAGCAGTTTGCAGGAAGGGTATGGCTACACCTTC
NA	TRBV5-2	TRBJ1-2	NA	CASNLVRGVRKTYGYTF	TGTGCCAGCAATTTGGTCCGAGGAGTACGAAAGACCTATGGCTACACCTTC
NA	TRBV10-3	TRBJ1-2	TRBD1	CAISESDRAGGYTF	TGTGCCATCAGTGAGTCGGACAGGGCTGGCGGCTACACCTTC
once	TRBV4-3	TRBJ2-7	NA	CASSQDKGTSMYF	TGCGCCAGCAGCCAAGATAAGGGGACATCCATGTACTTC
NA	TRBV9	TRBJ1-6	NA	CASSTSTGLGSPLHF	TGTGCCAGCAGTACCTCGACAGGCCTAGGTTCACCCCTCCACTTT
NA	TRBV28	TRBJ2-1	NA	CASRTYNEQFF	TGTGCCAGCAGGACATACAATGAGCAGTTCTTC
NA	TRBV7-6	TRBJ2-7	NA	CASSSQSLTSSYEQYF	TGTGCCAGCAGCTCCCAGAGCCTCACTTCCTCCTACGAGCAGTACTTC
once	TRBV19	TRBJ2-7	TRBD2	CASSTGLAGVEQYF	TGTGCCAGTAGTACGGGACTAGCGGGTGTCGAGCAGTACTTC
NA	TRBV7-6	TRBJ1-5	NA	CASSIERDQPQHF	TGTGCCAGCAGCATAGAGCGAGATCAGCCCCAGCATTTT
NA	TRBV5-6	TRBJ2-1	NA	CASNPPTGFEQFF	TGTGCCAGCAACCCCCCCACCGGATTTGAGCAGTTCTTC
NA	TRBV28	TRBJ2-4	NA	CASSFSPGGGAGVDIQYF	TGTGCCAGCAGTTTCTCTCCGGGAGGGGGCGCAGGTGTGGACATTCAGTACTTC
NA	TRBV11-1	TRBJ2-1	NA	CASSGGDHNEQFF	TGTGCCAGCTCGGGCGGGGATCACAATGAGCAGTTCTTC
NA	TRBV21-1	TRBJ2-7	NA	CASSSRGQFGREGSEQYF	TGTGCCAGCAGCTCAAGGGGTCAATTTGGGCGGGAGGGAAGCGAGCAGTACTTC